This T cell receptor (beta chain) was recorded in a study of human T cells and chemical hapten exposure. Time point specified: patch test 2, 6 weeks after DPC sensitization. Treatment indicated: therapeutic diphenylcyclopropenone sensitization with weekly scalp DPC. The CDR3 consists of 19 residues. Germline CDR1 LGHNA, CDR2 YSLEER. V shed 0 bases, J shed 5 bases, and the junction held 18 bases outside the gene matches. TCRdb independently ran MiXCR on the RACE reads; one entry per CDR3 protein. This table has over 70,000 distinct CDR3 sequences, about 9% appearing once. Relative to its sample, this clonotype is medium-sized.

The V gene is TRBV4-3, the J gene TRBJ2-7, with TRBD1 identical over 8 bases. Sequencing used whole blood, obtained in connection with sensitization to the hapten diphenylcyclopropenone (DPC). This receptor was identified in a woman aged 50 to 60 with alopecia areata. Some clones in this sample may be carry-over from other donors' samples. CDR3 DNA sequence: TGCGCCAGCAGCCAAGATCACGTTCACACCAGACAGGGGAGTCACGAGCAGTACTTC. The encoded protein is CASSQDHVHTRQGSHEQYF.